These T cell receptor beta chains were read from a single sample in a study of T cell changes during pregnancy in multiple sclerosis. Libraries were prepared by immunoSEQ multiplex PCR; TCRdb keeps only in-frame clonotypes and omits some of them. Found here are about 79,000 clones, over 80% of them singletons; the top ten hold approximately 0.47%. The sample here was CD4+ T cells from peripheral blood mononuclear cells, taken in the second trimester of pregnancy. The origin of the receptors is a female donor with multiple sclerosis, enrolled in a pregnancy study. Both conserved end residues are part of each CDR3. D genes are given only for firm matches. Size tells how often a clone was seen (once, few, many) or the class of an expanded clone, and some rows leave it out.

clone size: -; J gene: TRBJ1-6; V gene: TRBV5-1; D gene: TRBD1; CDR3 DNA: TGCGCCAGCAGCTCGACAGTCGGGACAGGGACTTCCTATAATTCACCCCTCCACTTT; CDR3 protein: CASSSTVGTGTSYNSPLHF
clone size: -; J gene: TRBJ2-7; V gene: TRBV5-6; D gene: TRBD1; CDR3 DNA: TGTGCCAGCAGCGGGACAGGGGGCTACGAGCAGTACTTC; CDR3 protein: CASSGTGGYEQYF
clone size: -; J gene: TRBJ1-2; V gene: TRBV7-2; D gene: TRBD1; CDR3 DNA: TGTGCCAGCAGCTTGACCGGGACAGGGGGCGCGATGGATGGCTACACCTTC; CDR3 protein: CASSLTGTGGAMDGYTF
clone size: once; J gene: TRBJ1-1; V gene: TRBV9; D gene: -; CDR3 DNA: TGTGCCAGCAGCGTAGGTACATTCGTGAACACTGAAGCTTTCTTT; CDR3 protein: CASSVGTFVNTEAFF
clone size: -; J gene: TRBJ1-5; V gene: TRBV7-8; D gene: -; CDR3 DNA: TGTGCCAGCAGCTTAGGTCGGAGACCTAGCAATCAGCCCCAGCATTTT; CDR3 protein: CASSLGRRPSNQPQHF
clone size: once; J gene: TRBJ2-2; V gene: TRBV11-2; D gene: TRBD2; CDR3 DNA: TGTGCCAGCAGGCAGCGGGAGGGCCCCGGGGAGCTGTTTTTT; CDR3 protein: CASRQREGPGELFF
clone size: -; J gene: TRBJ2-2; V gene: TRBV7-3; D gene: -; CDR3 DNA: TGTGCCAGCAGCTTAACGTTCGGGTTGGCCGGGGAGCTGTTTTTT; CDR3 protein: CASSLTFGLAGELFF
clone size: -; J gene: TRBJ2-7; V gene: TRBV14; D gene: -; CDR3 DNA: TGTGCCAGCAGCCAAGATCGCGGAGGCAGTATAGCCTACGAGCAGTACTTC; CDR3 protein: CASSQDRGGSIAYEQYF
clone size: -; J gene: TRBJ2-1; V gene: TRBV11-3; D gene: TRBD1; CDR3 DNA: TGTGCCAGCAAGAAACAGGGGGACAATGAGCAGTTCTTC; CDR3 protein: CASKKQGDNEQFF
clone size: -; J gene: TRBJ1-6; V gene: TRBV12-5; D gene: -; CDR3 DNA: TGTGCTAGTGCCCCCTCAAGGGGCTGGGGTTCACCCCTCCACTTT; CDR3 protein: CASAPSRGWGSPLHF
clone size: -; J gene: TRBJ2-1; V gene: TRBV7-6; D gene: TRBD2; CDR3 DNA: TGTGCCAGCAGCTACGCGGGGGGAGAGCAGTTCTTC; CDR3 protein: CASSYAGGEQFF
clone size: -; J gene: TRBJ2-7; V gene: TRBV10-1; D gene: TRBD2; CDR3 DNA: TGCGCCAGCAGGAGACTAGCGGGAGGGTCGTTCGACGAGCAGTACTTC; CDR3 protein: CASRRLAGGSFDEQYF
clone size: -; J gene: TRBJ2-1; V gene: TRBV5-4; D gene: -; CDR3 DNA: TGTGCCAGCAGCTTGGTCGCGGACAATGAGCAGTTCTTC; CDR3 protein: CASSLVADNEQFF
clone size: -; J gene: TRBJ2-5; V gene: TRBV30; D gene: TRBD1; CDR3 DNA: TGTGCCTGGAGTGGAACAGGAGACAGGGGCGAGACCCAGTACTTC; CDR3 protein: CAWSGTGDRGETQYF
clone size: -; J gene: TRBJ1-2; V gene: TRBV19; D gene: TRBD1; CDR3 DNA: TGTGCCAGTAGTATAAAACAGGGGCGGGGTGGCTACACCTTC; CDR3 protein: CASSIKQGRGGYTF
clone size: -; J gene: TRBJ1-2; V gene: TRBV18; D gene: -; CDR3 DNA: TGTGCCAGCTCACCAGGTGGGCAGAACTATGGCTACACCTTC; CDR3 protein: CASSPGGQNYGYTF
clone size: -; J gene: TRBJ2-5; V gene: TRBV7-9; D gene: -; CDR3 DNA: TGTGCCAGCAGCTCCACAGGTTCCGGTGCGGGGAGGGAGACCCAGTACTTC; CDR3 protein: CASSSTGSGAGRETQYF
clone size: -; J gene: TRBJ1-2; V gene: TRBV6-1; D gene: -; CDR3 DNA: TGTGCCAGCACCTCAAGGGGTGAAGGCTACACCTTC; CDR3 protein: CASTSRGEGYTF
clone size: -; J gene: TRBJ1-2; V gene: TRBV6-1; D gene: -; CDR3 DNA: TGTGCCAGCAGTGGGGACTACCAGGGTGGACTCATCTATGGCTACACCTTC; CDR3 protein: CASSGDYQGGLIYGYTF
clone size: -; J gene: TRBJ2-1; V gene: TRBV9; D gene: -; CDR3 DNA: TGTGCCAGCAGCGTAGGTCAAAGCGGCTCCTACAATGAGCAGTTCTTC; CDR3 protein: CASSVGQSGSYNEQFF
clone size: -; J gene: TRBJ2-7; V gene: TRBV5-1; D gene: TRBD1; CDR3 DNA: TGCGCCAGCAGCATGGGACAGGGTAAGGACGAGCAGTACTTC; CDR3 protein: CASSMGQGKDEQYF
clone size: -; J gene: TRBJ2-7; V gene: TRBV28; D gene: TRBD2; CDR3 DNA: TGTGCCAGCAGTTTAGTAAGCGGGAGCGGTTACGAGCAGTACTTC; CDR3 protein: CASSLVSGSGYEQYF
clone size: -; J gene: TRBJ2-1; V gene: TRBV6-1; D gene: TRBD2; CDR3 DNA: TGTGCCAGCAGTGAAGCGGACGGGGGGGCGCAGTTCTTC; CDR3 protein: CASSEADGGAQFF
clone size: -; J gene: TRBJ2-7; V gene: TRBV7-2; D gene: TRBD2; CDR3 DNA: TGTGCCAGCAGCTCTTCACTAGCGGAATACGAGCAGTACTTC; CDR3 protein: CASSSSLAEYEQYF
clone size: -; J gene: TRBJ2-7; V gene: TRBV28; D gene: TRBD2; CDR3 DNA: TGTGCCAGCAGGACTAGCGGGGGGCGCGAGCAGTACTTC; CDR3 protein: CASRTSGGREQYF
clone size: few; J gene: TRBJ2-7; V gene: TRBV27; D gene: -; CDR3 DNA: TGTGCCAGCAGATTCAGGGGCGCCCCGGGGGGCGAGCAGTACTTC; CDR3 protein: CASRFRGAPGGEQYF
clone size: -; J gene: TRBJ1-2; V gene: TRBV19; D gene: TRBD1; CDR3 DNA: TGTGCCAGTAGTAATCTCGGGACAGGACCAAACTATGGCTACACCTTC; CDR3 protein: CASSNLGTGPNYGYTF
clone size: -; J gene: TRBJ1-1; V gene: TRBV10-3; D gene: -; CDR3 DNA: TGTGCCATCAGTGAGTCGGACAGGAACACTGAAGCTTTCTTT; CDR3 protein: CAISESDRNTEAFF
clone size: -; J gene: TRBJ1-3; V gene: TRBV11-1; D gene: -; CDR3 DNA: TGTGCCAGCAGCTTAGGGGCGGACTCCTCGGGAAACACCATATATTTT; CDR3 protein: CASSLGADSSGNTIYF
clone size: -; J gene: TRBJ1-2; V gene: TRBV5-6; D gene: -; CDR3 DNA: TGTGCCAGCAGCTTGTCTACGGACTTCTATGGCTACACCTTC; CDR3 protein: CASSLSTDFYGYTF
clone size: once; J gene: TRBJ2-7; V gene: TRBV11-2; D gene: -; CDR3 DNA: TGTGCCAGCAGCAACACAGGAGACCATTACGAGCAGTACTTC; CDR3 protein: CASSNTGDHYEQYF
clone size: -; J gene: TRBJ1-5; V gene: TRBV5-1; D gene: -; CDR3 DNA: TGCGCCAGCAGCTTGGATGGAGTGCAAGGGCCCCAGCATTTT; CDR3 protein: CASSLDGVQGPQHF
clone size: -; J gene: TRBJ1-2; V gene: TRBV15; D gene: -; CDR3 DNA: TGTGCCACCAGCAGAGTATCAGGGGTTGGCTACACCTTC; CDR3 protein: CATSRVSGVGYTF
clone size: -; J gene: TRBJ1-1; V gene: TRBV5-4; D gene: -; CDR3 DNA: TGTGCCAGCAGCTTGGCCGGTACAGGTAAGACTGAAGCTTTCTTT; CDR3 protein: CASSLAGTGKTEAFF
clone size: -; J gene: TRBJ2-1; V gene: TRBV19; D gene: TRBD1; CDR3 DNA: TGTGCCAGTAGTATTATAGGGACAGGAGAGCAGTTCTTC; CDR3 protein: CASSIIGTGEQFF
clone size: -; J gene: TRBJ2-3; V gene: TRBV7-9; D gene: TRBD2; CDR3 DNA: TGTGCCAGCAGCTTAAATTTGCGGGAGGTCTTTTGGATCACAGATACGCAGTATTTT; CDR3 protein: CASSLNLREVFWITDTQYF
clone size: -; J gene: TRBJ1-1; V gene: TRBV9; D gene: -; CDR3 DNA: TGTGCCAGCAGCGTAGTCGGGGGGGGGAAGAACACTGAAGCTTTCTTT; CDR3 protein: CASSVVGGGKNTEAFF
clone size: -; J gene: TRBJ2-7; V gene: TRBV14; D gene: -; CDR3 DNA: TGTGCCAGCAGCCAAGACAACGAGCAGTACTTC; CDR3 protein: CASSQDNEQYF
clone size: -; J gene: TRBJ2-2; V gene: TRBV7-2; D gene: -; CDR3 DNA: TGTGCCAGCAGCCTATTTAACACCGGGGAGCTGTTTTTT; CDR3 protein: CASSLFNTGELFF
clone size: -; J gene: TRBJ1-1; V gene: TRBV7-9; D gene: -; CDR3 DNA: TGTGCCAGCAGCTTTCCCTACACTGAAGCTTTCTTT; CDR3 protein: CASSFPYTEAFF
clone size: -; J gene: TRBJ1-1; V gene: TRBV5-5; D gene: -; CDR3 DNA: TGTGCCAGCAGCTTGGGAGGGAACACTGAAGCTTTCTTT; CDR3 protein: CASSLGGNTEAFF
clone size: once; J gene: TRBJ2-1; V gene: TRBV5-6; D gene: TRBD1; CDR3 DNA: TGTGCCAGCAGCTTGCAGGGGGTCGTCATCAATGAGCAGTTCTTC; CDR3 protein: CASSLQGVVINEQFF
clone size: -; J gene: TRBJ2-1; V gene: TRBV5-4; D gene: TRBD1; CDR3 DNA: TGTGCCAGCAGCGCGGGACAGGGGGTGGATGAGCAGTTCTTC; CDR3 protein: CASSAGQGVDEQFF
clone size: -; J gene: TRBJ1-4; V gene: TRBV4-1; D gene: -; CDR3 DNA: TGCGCCAGCAGCCAAGCACTAGCTGAAAAACTGTTTTTT; CDR3 protein: CASSQALAEKLFF
clone size: -; J gene: TRBJ2-5; V gene: TRBV7-2; D gene: TRBD2; CDR3 DNA: TGTGCCAGCAGCTTAGACGGGTGGGAGGGATTACAAGAGACCCAGTACTTC; CDR3 protein: CASSLDGWEGLQETQYF
clone size: -; J gene: TRBJ1-1; V gene: TRBV18; D gene: -; CDR3 DNA: TGTGCCAGCTCCCCCAAGGTGGCAGCTTCAGGCACTGAAGCTTTCTTT; CDR3 protein: CASSPKVAASGTEAFF
clone size: -; J gene: TRBJ1-3; V gene: TRBV19; D gene: TRBD1; CDR3 DNA: TGTGCCAGCAGCCAGGGGGCAGGAAACACCATATATTTT; CDR3 protein: CASSQGAGNTIYF
clone size: -; J gene: TRBJ2-7; V gene: TRBV4-1; D gene: TRBD2; CDR3 DNA: TGCGCCAGCAGCCGATTGGGACTAGCGGGAGCCGAGCAGTACTTC; CDR3 protein: CASSRLGLAGAEQYF
clone size: -; J gene: TRBJ2-2; V gene: TRBV29-1; D gene: -; CDR3 DNA: TGCAGCGTTGAATCTCACACCGGGGAGCTGTTTTTT; CDR3 protein: CSVESHTGELFF
clone size: -; J gene: TRBJ1-6; V gene: TRBV28; D gene: -; CDR3 DNA: TGTGCCAGCAGTCCCACACAGAATTCACCCCTCCACTTT; CDR3 protein: CASSPTQNSPLHF
clone size: -; J gene: TRBJ2-7; V gene: TRBV6-1; D gene: -; CDR3 DNA: TGTGCCAGCAGCCAAGCATCTCTGTACGAGCAGTACTTC; CDR3 protein: CASSQASLYEQYF
clone size: -; J gene: TRBJ2-2; V gene: TRBV6-5; D gene: -; CDR3 DNA: TGTGCCAGCAGGGGGGGTAAAGGGCGGACCGGGGAGCTGTTTTTT; CDR3 protein: CASRGGKGRTGELFF
clone size: once; J gene: TRBJ2-1; V gene: TRBV6-1; D gene: -; CDR3 DNA: TGTGCCAGCAGCCTACTGACATTGGAGCAGTTCTTC; CDR3 protein: CASSLLTLEQFF
clone size: -; J gene: TRBJ1-1; V gene: TRBV19; D gene: -; CDR3 DNA: TGTGCCAGTAGTTTTTCCGGCGGCGGTAACACTGAAGCTTTCTTT; CDR3 protein: CASSFSGGGNTEAFF
clone size: -; J gene: TRBJ1-2; V gene: TRBV28; D gene: -; CDR3 DNA: TGTGCCGCCTACCGGGTAAACTATGGCTACACCTTC; CDR3 protein: CAAYRVNYGYTF
clone size: -; J gene: TRBJ2-3; V gene: TRBV25-1; D gene: -; CDR3 DNA: TGTGCCAGCAGTGAACCGGGGGTGGAACCTACGCAGTATTTT; CDR3 protein: CASSEPGVEPTQYF